Listed below are T cell receptor beta chains from one sample, sequenced in a study of blood T cell repertoires in COVID-19. Data came from immunoSEQ multiplex PCR; TCRdb stores just in-frame clones and leaves some out. The profile shows approximately 160,000 clones, about 88% of them singletons. Source material: peripheral blood. Receptors were obtained from a woman of 80 years or more with acute or convalescent COVID-19. Both conserved end residues are part of each CDR3. A D gene is named only where the DNA matches it firmly. A row's size may be missing; if present it is once, few, many or a size class.

CDR3 DNA: TGTGCCAGCAGCCCTAGCGGGAGGCGGTCCTACAATGAGCAGTTCTTC
CDR3 protein: CASSPSGRRSYNEQFF
D gene: TRBD2
clone size: NA
V gene: TRBV28
J gene: TRBJ2-1

CDR3 DNA: TGTGCCATCAAGGTCGGGGGACCAAATTCACCCCTCCACTTT
CDR3 protein: CAIKVGGPNSPLHF
D gene: NA
clone size: NA
V gene: TRBV10-3
J gene: TRBJ1-6

CDR3 DNA: TGTGCCATCAGTGAGGATCAGGGCAGGGTTACGACCCAGTACTTC
CDR3 protein: CAISEDQGRVTTQYF
D gene: NA
clone size: NA
V gene: TRBV10-3
J gene: TRBJ2-5

CDR3 DNA: TGTGCCAGCAGTTTAGGACAGCACTATGGCTACACCTTC
CDR3 protein: CASSLGQHYGYTF
D gene: NA
clone size: NA
V gene: TRBV28
J gene: TRBJ1-2

CDR3 DNA: TGTGCCATCAGTGGCTCGACAGGCGACTCCTACAATGAGCAGTTCTTC
CDR3 protein: CAISGSTGDSYNEQFF
D gene: NA
clone size: NA
V gene: TRBV10-3
J gene: TRBJ2-1

CDR3 DNA: TGTGCCAGCAGCCAAGATTCACAACAGGTGAATGAAAAACTGTTTTTT
CDR3 protein: CASSQDSQQVNEKLFF
D gene: NA
clone size: NA
V gene: TRBV3-1/TRBV3-2
J gene: TRBJ1-4

CDR3 DNA: TGTGCCAGCAGCTACAGGGTTTCACCCCTCCACTTT
CDR3 protein: CASSYRVSPLHF
D gene: NA
clone size: NA
V gene: TRBV7-2
J gene: TRBJ1-6

CDR3 DNA: TGTGCCAGCAGCTTGGGCGTCGACAGGTACAATCAGCCCCAGCATTTT
CDR3 protein: CASSLGVDRYNQPQHF
D gene: NA
clone size: NA
V gene: TRBV5-6
J gene: TRBJ1-5

CDR3 DNA: TGTGCCAGCACCTGCGAAGGGGGTACGCAGTATTTT
CDR3 protein: CASTCEGGTQYF
D gene: NA
clone size: NA
V gene: TRBV6-4
J gene: TRBJ2-3

CDR3 DNA: TGTGCCAGCAGCAAAGTGGAGTCCTACGAGCAGTACTTC
CDR3 protein: CASSKVESYEQYF
D gene: NA
clone size: NA
V gene: TRBV21-1
J gene: TRBJ2-7

CDR3 DNA: TGTGCCAGCAGCCCCAGGGACAGAGGAAACACCATATATTTT
CDR3 protein: CASSPRDRGNTIYF
D gene: TRBD1
clone size: NA
V gene: TRBV3-1/TRBV3-2
J gene: TRBJ1-3

CDR3 DNA: TGCGCCAGCAGCCGAAACCTTGGACAGGGAGCTGGAAACACCATATATTTT
CDR3 protein: CASSRNLGQGAGNTIYF
D gene: TRBD1
clone size: NA
V gene: TRBV4-1
J gene: TRBJ1-3

CDR3 DNA: TGTGCCAGCAGCTTAAGGGGACTAGCGACGTACAATGAGCAGTTCTTC
CDR3 protein: CASSLRGLATYNEQFF
D gene: TRBD2
clone size: NA
V gene: TRBV11-2
J gene: TRBJ2-1

CDR3 DNA: TGTGCCAGCAGCGTAGGCTCAGAAACTGAAGCTTTCTTT
CDR3 protein: CASSVGSETEAFF
D gene: NA
clone size: NA
V gene: TRBV9
J gene: TRBJ1-1

CDR3 DNA: TGTGCCAGCTCACCCTTTTTATACAGAAGAAATGAAGCTTTCTTT
CDR3 protein: CASSPFLYRRNEAFF
D gene: NA
clone size: once
V gene: TRBV18
J gene: TRBJ1-1

CDR3 DNA: TGTGCCAGCAGCGCGGGAGGGGTGAGCAATCAGCCCCAGCATTTT
CDR3 protein: CASSAGGVSNQPQHF
D gene: NA
clone size: NA
V gene: TRBV11-2
J gene: TRBJ1-5

CDR3 DNA: TGTGCCAGCAGTTTAGGAGCCCGGAACGGGGAGCTGTTTTTT
CDR3 protein: CASSLGARNGELFF
D gene: NA
clone size: NA
V gene: TRBV28
J gene: TRBJ2-2

CDR3 DNA: TGCGCCAGCAGCCAAACCGGGACTAGCGGGACTCCGGAGCTGTTTTTT
CDR3 protein: CASSQTGTSGTPELFF
D gene: TRBD2
clone size: once
V gene: TRBV4-1
J gene: TRBJ2-2

CDR3 DNA: TGCGCCAGCAGTGAGTCTAGCGGGGGCACAGATACGCAGTATTTT
CDR3 protein: CASSESSGGTDTQYF
D gene: TRBD2
clone size: NA
V gene: TRBV10-1
J gene: TRBJ2-3

CDR3 DNA: TGTGCCAGCAGTGGACAGGGGGCGGAAGGGCCTAGGGGTTTT
CDR3 protein: CASSGQGAEGPRGF
D gene: TRBD1
clone size: few
V gene: TRBV5-8
J gene: TRBJ1-5

CDR3 DNA: TGTGCCAGTAGCACCGGGGGTATCTTTGAGGAAAAACTGTTTTTT
CDR3 protein: CASSTGGIFEEKLFF
D gene: NA
clone size: NA
V gene: TRBV19
J gene: TRBJ1-4

CDR3 DNA: TGTGCCAGCAGCCAAGCACTAGCGGGCTCCTACAATGAGCAGTTCTTC
CDR3 protein: CASSQALAGSYNEQFF
D gene: TRBD2
clone size: NA
V gene: TRBV3-1/TRBV3-2
J gene: TRBJ2-1

CDR3 DNA: TGTGCCAGCAGAGCACAGGGGAATAATAATTCACCCCTCCACTTT
CDR3 protein: CASRAQGNNNSPLHF
D gene: TRBD1
clone size: NA
V gene: TRBV2
J gene: TRBJ1-6

CDR3 DNA: TGTGCCAGCAGCTTAACGGACAACGGGGAGCTGTTTTTT
CDR3 protein: CASSLTDNGELFF
D gene: NA
clone size: NA
V gene: TRBV7-3
J gene: TRBJ2-2